These 7 T cell receptor beta chains came from one sample sequenced in a study of cytomegalovirus exposure and HLA in healthy donors. 60 Vbeta and 13 Jbeta primers were used in PCR. Here immunoSEQ multiplex PCR was the method, and the copy in TCRdb shows in-frame clones only, minus some. The profile shows some 150,000 clones, approximately 79% of them singletons. Sequenced: PBMCs. The receptor set was obtained from a man aged 18 to 30 in good health and CMV-seropositive.

Comments on this clone: The sample has other DNA sequences that encode this CDR3 too. The chain recombines TRBV18 with TRBJ2-7; D might be TRBD2 (5 bases). V was clipped by 0 bases and J by 3 bases, with 6 bases between them. This CDR3 region has 13 residues. The germline V gene encodes CDR1 KGHSH and CDR2 LQKENI. The CDR3 protein is CASSPPGSYEQYF. For the CDR3, the DNA is TGTGCCAGCTCACCACCGGGGAGCTACGAGCAGTACTTC.

The CDR3 DNA reads as TGTGCCAGCAGTAGGGGGGGGCAAGAGACCCAGTACTTC. Residues: CASSRGGQETQYF. The chain uses TRBV11-2 and TRBJ2-5, with D maybe TRBD2 (7 bases). Germline assignment: CDR1 SGHAT and CDR2 FQNNGV. This CDR3 is 13 amino acids long. V was pared by 6 bases and J by 2 bases, with 10 bases between.

The CDR3 DNA sequence: TGTGCCAGCAGCCCCCTCCCCCGGGACTCAAGAAGGTATGGCTACACCTTC. Its translation: CASSPLPRDSRRYGYTF. The chain uses TRBV9 and TRBJ1-2; maybe TRBD1 (5 bases). This CDR3 is 17 amino acids long. Trimming pared 4 bases from V and 5 bases from J, leaving 24 bases between. Germline V CDR1 and CDR2: SGDLS, YYNGEE.

As DNA, the CDR3 is TGCGCCAGCAGCTTGGCCACTAGCGGTTACAATGAGCAGTTCTTC. Translation gives CASSLATSGYNEQFF. This chain connects TRBV5-1 to TRBJ2-1; 8 bases line up with TRBD2. Looked up from germline, CDR1 is SGHRS and CDR2 is YFSETQ. V shed 0 bases and J 4 bases; nucleotides not matched to a gene: 3. The CDR3 spans 15 residues.

The gene calls are TRBV6-6 and TRBJ1-1; 7 bases align to TRBD1. The CDR3 length is 14 residues. The germline V gene has CDR1 MNHNY and CDR2 SVGAGI (reference sequence). After removal of 7 bases from V and 3 bases from J, the junction contained 8 bases not matched to a gene. The CDR3: CASTPDRAYTEAFF. DNA for the CDR3: TGTGCCAGCACCCCTGACAGGGCCTACACTGAAGCTTTCTTT.

The chain carries TRBV29-1 and TRBJ2-5; TRBD1 is a possible D gene (6 bases). Germline V CDR1 and CDR2: SQVTM, ANQGSEA. The V gene lost 5 bases and the J gene lost 3 bases, with 13 bases spanning the gap. The CDR3 spans 13 residues. The CDR3 DNA reads TGCAGCGTTAGACCGGGACAAAAAGAGACCCAGTACTTC. This sequence encodes CSVRPGQKETQYF.

V is TRBV6-5 and J is TRBJ2-2; 10 bases line up with TRBD1. The V gene end was trimmed by 7 bases and the J gene end by 6 bases; junction bases not matched to a gene: 8. The CDR3 is 15 residues long. CDR1 is MNHEY and CDR2 is SVGAGI in the germline V gene. The CDR3 protein is CASNRGQGSAGELFF. The CDR3 nucleotides are TGTGCCAGCAATAGGGGACAGGGGTCCGCCGGGGAGCTGTTTTTT.